This entry lists 10 T cell receptor beta chains sequenced from one sample in a study of tumor-infiltrating lymphocytes in primary liver carcinoma. The template, around 520 ng total RNA, yielded TCR beta cDNA made with a constant-region primer. Sequencing libraries for TCR beta derived from three nested multiplex PCR rounds that used slightly modified ARM-PCR. The first two PCR rounds, approximately 11 cycles each, used TRBV1-TRBV30 forward primers and a C-beta reverse primer. Using its own MiXCR run on the multiplex PCR reads, TCRdb lists one record per CDR3 protein. The table lists about 200,000 distinct CDR3 sequences, about two thirds of them singletons, with 6% to 8.5% in the top ten. It was unsorted whole blood that yielded blood RNA, and germline DNA was also extracted. Sequenced input: peripheral blood. The source is a woman aged 55-69 years with primary liver carcinoma and hepatitis B virus infection.

This clonotype ranks as medium-sized. This sequence joins TRBV29-1 and TRBJ1-2; D is perhaps TRBD1 (5 bases). V lost 0 bases, J lost 7 bases, and 15 bases lay in between. CDR3 length: 14 residues. Germline assignment: CDR1 SQVTM and CDR2 ANQGSEA. The CDR3 loop is CSVEDPRDRLGYTF. The CDR3 DNA is TGCAGCGTTGAAGATCCCCGGGACCGGCTTGGCTACACCTTC.

A note on this clonotype: It may be a read error: a sequence one base away is much more abundant. The chain links TRBV6-1 to TRBJ1-5, with D perhaps TRBD1 (6 bases). V lost 1 base, J lost 6 bases, and 22 bases lay in between. The CDR3 consists of 18 residues. Germline V gene sequence: CDR1 MNHNS, CDR2 SASEGT. The CDR3 sequence: CASSEVMGHPVAGQPQHF. The CDR3 nucleotides are TGTGCCAGCAGTGAAGTCATGGGACACCCTGTAGCAGGTCAGCCCCAGCATTTT.

On this clonotype: The conserved closing phenylalanine or tryptophan is absent in this CDR3, likely reflecting a read error. The DNA is left out, because the CDR3 cannot be placed on it with certainty; the CDR3 is given as TCRdb lists it. CDR3 sequence reads: CASSLNSGANVPTL. This chain joins TRBV5-4 and TRBJ2-6. Germline assignment: CDR1 SGHNT and CDR2 YYREEE (reference sequence). Including both end residues, the CDR3 is 14 amino acids long.

V gene TRBV11-3 combines with J gene TRBJ2-3; TRBD2 matches at 7 bases. Trimming at V came to 9 bases and at J to 5 bases, leaving 14 bases not matched to a gene. Per germline, CDR1 SGHNT and CDR2 YENEEA. The CDR3 extends over 15 amino acids. The CDR3 DNA is TGTGCCAGGAGGCGACTAGCTGGAGATTTAGATACGCAGTATTTT. As protein: CARRRLAGDLDTQYF.

A note on this clonotype: The junction and the germline gene differ at one end; a read error may be behind it. This chain's CDR3 is CDSSYRGLGTEAFF. CDR3 coding DNA: TGTGACAGCAGTTACAGGGGGCTTGGCACTGAAGCTTTCTTC. The rearrangement uses TRBV6-5 and TRBJ1-1; TRBD1 agrees at 9 bases. The CDR3 sequence is 14 residues long. Germline V gene sequence: CDR1 MNHEY, CDR2 SVGAGI.

At least ten counts were recorded for this clonotype. This chain connects TRBV12-3 or TRBV12-4 to TRBJ1-2; D may be TRBD1 (6 bases). The CDR3 length is 15 residues. V was cut by 2 bases and J by 4 bases, with 14 bases left in between. CDR3 bases: TGTGCCAGCAGTTTAATCCAGGGAGGGGGCTATGGCTACACCTTC. Protein product: CASSLIQGGGYGYTF.

Turning to this clonotype: The DNA is omitted, as the CDR3 cannot be located on it reliably, and the CDR3 follows TCRdb's listing. The V gene is TRBV11-2, the J gene TRBJ2-5; TRBD1 is the table's D call and was not checked against the DNA. Germline assignment: CDR1 SGHAT and CDR2 FQNNGV. The CDR3 adds up to 14 amino acids, both ends counted. Here the CDR3 reads CASRFGRGTYEQYF.

The chain combines TRBV4-2 with TRBJ2-1, with a tentative D call TRBD2 (5 bases). CDR1 is LGHNA, CDR2 YNFKEQ, per germline. The CDR3 is 15 amino acids. Between the trimmed V and J ends, which lost 1 base and 7 bases, there was a span of 14 bases. The chain's CDR3 is CASSQVASGGNEQFF. As DNA, the CDR3 is TGTGCCAGCAGCCAAGTCGCCAGCGGTGGGAATGAGCAGTTCTTC.

Notes on this clonotype: This sequence may be a read error, since a much larger clone differs from it by one base. This rearrangement joins TRBV5-6 to TRBJ2-1, with D possibly matching TRBD2 (6 bases). This CDR3 is 16 amino acids long. Germline-derived CDR1 and CDR2 are SGHDT and YYEEEE. Written as DNA, the CDR3 is TGTGTCAGCCGGATTTCGGCGGGGAGCTCCTACAATGAGCAGTTCTTC. Its protein product is CVSRISAGSSYNEQFF.

This clonotype was counted many times. V gene TRBV29-1 combines with J gene TRBJ2-7; TRBD2 matches 12 bases. This CDR3 spans 14 amino acids. Unmatched junction bases numbered 5, after V lost 2 bases and J lost 6 bases. Germline CDR1 reads SQVTM; CDR2 reads ANQGSEA. As DNA, the CDR3 is TGCAGCGTTGAAAGACTAGCGGGAGCGGGCGAGCAGTACTTC. Protein: CSVERLAGAGEQYF.